This entry lists 20 T cell receptor beta chains sequenced from one sample in a study of human T cells and chemical hapten exposure. TCRdb passed the RACE reads through MiXCR, listing each CDR3 protein once. The sample lists 180,000 or so distinct CDR3 sequences; about 14% were seen once. Time point given: patch test 1, 2 weeks after DPC sensitization. This sample's treatment: therapeutic diphenylcyclopropenone sensitization with weekly scalp DPC. Here the sequenced sample was whole blood, taken in connection with sensitization to the hapten diphenylcyclopropenone (DPC). The receptors here all came from a woman aged 25 to 39 with alopecia areata. Some clones in this sample may be carry-over from other donors' samples.

This clonotype has just a few counts. The V call is TRBV12-3 or TRBV12-4, the J call TRBJ2-3, with D unresolved. The CDR3 extends over 14 amino acids. The germline V and J ends were trimmed by 7 bases and 2 bases, with 13 bases remaining between them. Here the CDR3 DNA reads TGTGCCAGCAAGGCTAGGCAGTCCACAGATACGCAGTATTTT. This gives the protein CASKARQSTDTQYF.

This clonotype was counted only a few times. This chain uses TRBV6-1 with TRBJ1-6; D uncertain. This CDR3 spans 15 amino acids. The V gene lost 1 base and the J gene lost 4 bases, with 8 bases spanning the gap. Germline V gives CDR1 MNHNS, CDR2 SASEGT. The CDR3 bases are TGTGCCAGCAGTGAAGGGCAAGGATATAATTCACCCCTCCACTTT. Protein sequence: CASSEGQGYNSPLHF.

The chain joins TRBV6-2 or TRBV6-3 to TRBJ2-7; D tentatively reads TRBD1 or TRBD2 (5 bases each). Germline V gives CDR1 MNHEY, CDR2 SVGEGT. The CDR3 covers 13 residues. Trimming pared 5 bases from V and 3 bases from J, leaving 11 bases between. The CDR3 sequence is CASSTVGGYEQYF. The DNA for the CDR3 is TGTGCCAGCAGTACTGTTGGGGGCTACGAGCAGTACTTC.

This clonotype showed up many times. The chain recombines TRBV29-1 with TRBJ1-2, with D possibly being TRBD1 (6 bases). V was clipped by 1 base and J by 6 bases, with 15 bases between them. Germline V gives CDR1 SQVTM, CDR2 ANQGSEA. CDR3 length: 14 residues. Here the CDR3 DNA reads TGCAGCGTTGAAGCTCTAGCAGGGGATCATGGCTACACCTTC. Its protein product is CSVEALAGDHGYTF.

The chain carries TRBV28 and TRBJ1-1; the match to TRBD1 covers 9 bases. The CDR3 runs 13 residues. Trimming cost V 7 bases and J 5 bases; bases outside gene matches: 5. Looked up from germline, CDR1 is MDHEN and CDR2 is SYDVKM. As DNA, the CDR3 is TGTGCCAGCAACGGACAGGGGAGGACTGAAGCTTTCTTT. Translating it yields CASNGQGRTEAFF.

This clonotype was observed at least ten times. This chain connects TRBV29-1 to TRBJ1-1; TRBD1 matches 8 bases. Trimming at V came to 0 bases and at J to 2 bases, leaving 5 bases not matched to a gene. The CDR3 consists of 15 residues. Looked up from germline, CDR1 is SQVTM and CDR2 is ANQGSEA. CDR3 DNA sequence: TGCAGCGTTGAAGATCTAGGGACAGGAAACACTGAAGCTTTCTTT. This codes for CSVEDLGTGNTEAFF. Drawing the rest from reference TRBV29-1 and TRBJ1-1, the complete variable domain is SAVISQKPSRDICQRGTSLTIQCQVDSQVTMMFWYRQQPGQSLTLIATANQGSEATYESGFVIDKFPISRPNLTFSTLTVSNMSPEDSSIYLCSVEDLGTGNTEAFFGQGTRLTVV.

The V call is TRBV5-1, the J call TRBJ2-5; no clear D gene. CDR1 and CDR2 (germline): SGHRS, YFSETQ. Trimming cost V 0 bases and J 6 bases, with 6 bases left between them. The CDR3 extends over 12 amino acids. The DNA of the CDR3 is TGCGCCAGCAGCTTGGATACGCAGACCCAGTACTTC. It specifies CASSLDTQTQYF.

This clonotype was detected a few times. The V gene is TRBV7-6, the J gene TRBJ2-3; 11 nucleotides align to TRBD2. V lost 3 bases and J lost 2; bases outside the gene matches: 1. Germline V gene sequence: CDR1 SGHVS, CDR2 FNYEAQ. The CDR3 is made up of 15 amino acids. In DNA, the CDR3 is TGTGCCAGCAGCTTGACTAGCGGGAACACAGATACGCAGTATTTT. Its translation is CASSLTSGNTDTQYF.

A remark on this clonotype: Sequence at one end of the junction differs from germline and may be a read error. This sequence joins TRBV7-2 and TRBJ1-1; D unresolved. Per germline, CDR1 SGHTA and CDR2 FQGNSA. The CDR3 covers 14 residues. CDR3 amino acids: CASSSPLRNTDAFF. The CDR3 nucleotides read TGTGCCAGCAGCTCCCCCCTTCGGAACACTGATGCTTTCTTT.

Turning to this clonotype: One end of the junction does not line up with germline, which may come from a read error. This chain joins TRBV5-1 and TRBJ2-2; D may be TRBD2 (6 bases). This CDR3 region has 16 residues. The germline gives CDR1 SGHRS, CDR2 YFSETQ. CDR3 in DNA: TGCGCCAGCAGCGTCTCTAGCGACCCGAACACCTGGGAGCTGTTTTTT. Amino acid sequence: CASSVSSDPNTWELFF. The entire variable domain, with the rest obtained from reference TRBV5-1 and TRBJ2-2, is as follows: KAGVTQTPRYLIKTRGQQVTLSCSPISGHRSVSWYQQTPGQGLQFLFEYFSETQRNKGNFPGRFSGRQFSNSRSEMNVSTLELGDSALYLCASSVSSDPNTWELFFGEGSRLTVL.

This clonotype was counted a few times. The CDR3 protein is CALSPRGNEQFF. The CDR3 bases are TGTGCCTTGAGTCCTCGGGGCAATGAGCAGTTCTTC. This chain joins TRBV10-3 and TRBJ2-1; a weak D match, TRBD2 (5 bases). V shed 11 bases and J shed 6 bases, with 14 bases lying between them. This CDR3 contains 12 residues. Germline CDR1 ENHRY, CDR2 SYGVKD.

This clonotype was picked up a small number of times. V is TRBV7-9 and J is TRBJ2-5, with a weak D call TRBD2 (5 bases). The CDR3 is made up of 14 amino acids. With 6 bases removed from V and 13 bases from J, the gap between germline ends came to 24 bases. Germline assignment: CDR1 SEHNR and CDR2 FQNEAQ (reference sequence). In DNA form, the CDR3 reads TGTGCCAGCAGTCGCGGACCCCGACGAGGGCCATGGTACTTC. Translating it yields CASSRGPRRGPWYF.

In its sample, this clonotype was seen a few times. The chain employs TRBV12-3 or TRBV12-4 and TRBJ2-2, with TRBD2 identical over 10 bases. This CDR3 has 14 amino acids. After removal of 5 bases from V and 10 bases from J, the junction contained 7 bases not matched to a gene. Here the CDR3 DNA reads TGTGCCAGCAGTACTAGCGGGGTCCCGAAGGAGCTGTTTTTT. Protein sequence: CASSTSGVPKELFF.

The V call is TRBV30, the J call TRBJ1-3; D possibly corresponds to TRBD1 (5 bases). Germline V gene sequence: CDR1 GTSNPN, CDR2 SVGIG (reference sequence). The CDR3 covers 15 residues. V lost 0 bases and J 9 bases, leaving 18 bases between the germline ends. DNA for the CDR3: TGTGCCTGGAGTGTGTGGGGTACGCGGGACCTCACCATATATTTT. Protein: CAWSVWGTRDLTIYF.

The rearrangement joins TRBV6-5 to TRBJ1-2; D gene uncertain. This CDR3 has 15 amino acids. CDR1 is MNHEY, CDR2 SVGAGI, per germline. V lost 0 bases to trimming and J lost 2 bases, with 10 bases between them. The CDR3 here is CASSYSYGENYGYTF. The CDR3 bases are TGTGCCAGCAGTTACTCGTACGGGGAGAACTATGGCTACACCTTC.

This clonotype was seen only a few times. The rearrangement links TRBV10-3 to TRBJ2-3; no firm D call. The germline V and J ends were trimmed by 3 bases and 1 base, with 5 bases remaining between them. This CDR3 has 13 residues. Germline V CDR1 and CDR2: ENHRY, SYGVKD. CDR3 DNA: TGTGCCATCAGTGAAAGGGGCACAGATACGCAGTATTTT. It is translated as CAISERGTDTQYF.

Written as DNA, the CDR3 is TGCGCCAGCAGCCAAGATGGGGGACTAGGATTCACTGAAGACAATGAGCAGTTCTTC. This translates into CASSQDGGLGFTEDNEQFF. J is TRBJ2-1 and V is TRBV4-1; TRBD2 agrees at 8 bases. This CDR3 has 19 residues. The trim removed 0 bases at V and 5 bases at J, leaving 15 bases unmatched. Germline V CDR1 and CDR2: MGHRA, YSYEKL.

The V and J genes are TRBV4-2 and TRBJ1-5; no clear D gene. Trimming left V 0 bases short and J 9 bases short, with 18 bases between. Germline CDR1 reads LGHNA; CDR2 reads YNFKEQ. CDR3 length: 16 residues. CDR3 nucleotides: TGTGCCAGCAGCCAAGAGGAAGGACGGATGACGCTGCCCCAGCATTTT. It codes for CASSQEEGRMTLPQHF.

This clonotype was seen a handful of times. The chain has TRBV7-2 and TRBJ2-1, with 9 bases fitting TRBD2. This CDR3 spans 15 amino acids. V was clipped by 5 bases and J by 6 bases; unmatched bases: 8. Per germline, CDR1 SGHTA and CDR2 FQGNSA. The CDR3: CASSARLAARNEQFF. CDR3 sequence (DNA): TGTGCCAGCAGCGCTCGACTAGCGGCCCGCAATGAGCAGTTCTTC.

This chain links TRBV28 with TRBJ2-7, with 8 bases aligning to TRBD1. J gave up 6 bases and V 0 bases, and 7 bases lay outside the gene matches. CDR3 length: 15 amino acids. Germline values: CDR1 MDHEN, CDR2 SYDVKM. As DNA, the CDR3 is TGTGCCAGCAGTTTATGGAGGACAGGGCTCGGCGAGCAGTACTTC. Translated: CASSLWRTGLGEQYF.